These 25 T cell receptor beta chains originate from one sample sequenced in a study of T cells after yellow fever vaccination. TCRdb itself ran the 5' RACE reads through MiXCR, one entry per CDR3 protein. The sample lists about 260,000 distinct CDR3 sequences, 10% to 15% occurring once. The sample in question was CD4+ T cells sorted from PBMCs, obtained 45 days after the yellow fever booster vaccination. These receptors came from a man aged 30 to 39 who received the YFV17D yellow fever vaccine.

The V gene is TRBV5-1, the J gene TRBJ1-4; D call uncertain. Looked up from germline, CDR1 is SGHRS and CDR2 is YFSETQ. The CDR3 totals 14 residues. The V gene lost 0 bases and the J gene lost 0 bases, with 3 bases spanning the gap. The CDR3: CASSLVSTNEKLFF. The CDR3 DNA reads as TGCGCCAGCAGCTTGGTGTCAACTAATGAAAAACTGTTTTTT.

In this sample, this clonotype turned up a few times. V and J are TRBV7-2 and TRBJ2-5; 7 bases are a match to TRBD2. This CDR3 has 15 residues. Germline trimming cut 5 bases from V and 5 bases from J; bases unmatched to any gene: 11. CDR1 SGHTA and CDR2 FQGNSA come from the germline V gene. The CDR3 DNA sequence: TGTGCCAGCAGCGAGACTAGCACAGACGCGGAGACCCAGTACTTC. Encoded protein: CASSETSTDAETQYF.

This clonotype has more than one count but fewer than ten. This chain uses TRBV20-1 with TRBJ2-5; tentative D call: TRBD2 (6 bases). Deletions cut 0 bases from V and 10 bases from J, with 21 bases between. CDR3 length equals 15 residues. CDR1 is DFQATT and CDR2 is SNEGSKA in the germline V gene (reference sequence). This chain's CDR3 is CSARDPQRAVGDQYF. CDR3 sequence (DNA): TGCAGTGCTAGAGATCCTCAGCGGGCCGTTGGGGACCAGTACTTC.

This chain links TRBV7-9 with TRBJ2-3, with 9 bases identical to TRBD1. This CDR3 comprises 15 residues. J lost 4 bases, V lost 4 bases, and 6 bases had no gene match. Germline loops: CDR1 SEHNR, CDR2 FQNEAQ (reference sequence). Written as DNA, the CDR3 is TGTGCCAGCAGCTCCGGGACAGGGATCCCAGATACGCAGTATTTT. It translates to CASSSGTGIPDTQYF.

This clonotype was seen a handful of times. The chain joins TRBV20-1 to TRBJ2-1; TRBD2 agrees at 12 bases. CDR1 is DFQATT and CDR2 is SNEGSKA in the germline V gene (reference sequence). The CDR3 loop spans 17 amino acids. V dropped 0 bases and J dropped 8; count of bases not matched to a gene: 11. CDR3: CSARDRRLAGAGHEQFF. The DNA of the CDR3 is TGCAGTGCTAGAGATCGACGACTAGCGGGAGCGGGACATGAGCAGTTCTTC.

This clonotype was seen only a few times. V is TRBV12-3 or TRBV12-4 and J is TRBJ1-1; 8 bases agree with TRBD1. The V gene end was trimmed by 6 bases and the J gene end by 6 bases; junction bases not matched to a gene: 9. The CDR3 runs 14 residues. CDR3 amino acids: CASRRQGSQPEAFF. CDR3 nucleotides: TGTGCCAGCAGACGACAGGGGTCCCAACCTGAAGCTTTCTTT.

The genes are TRBV7-2 and TRBJ2-7; 7 bases match TRBD2. The ends lost 7 bases at V and 0 bases at J; junction bases unmatched: 6. Germline V gives CDR1 SGHTA, CDR2 FQGNSA. CDR3 length: 14 residues. The CDR3 nucleotides are TGTGCCAGCACTTGGGGGAGGGCCTCCTACGAGCAGTACTTC. This gives the protein CASTWGRASYEQYF.

The chain employs TRBV20-1 and TRBJ2-1; possible D gene TRBD2, 6 bases. V dropped 2 bases and J dropped 7 bases, with 21 bases sitting between them. Germline CDR1 reads DFQATT; CDR2 reads SNEGSKA (reference sequence). The CDR3 contains 16 residues. CDR3 sequence (DNA): TGCAGTGCTAGACTAGACTCGAGCGGGCGTAGTAATGAGCAGTTCTTC. Its protein is CSARLDSSGRSNEQFF.

The J gene is TRBJ2-5, the V gene TRBV7-7; D may be TRBD1 (6 bases). The V gene lost 0 bases and the J gene lost 7 bases, with 12 bases spanning the gap. This CDR3 has 14 amino acids. Germline V lookup: CDR1 SSHAT, CDR2 FNYEAQ (reference sequence). CDR3 loop: CASSLAGGSGTQYF. CDR3 sequence (DNA): TGTGCCAGCAGCTTAGCAGGGGGATCGGGGACCCAGTACTTC.

CDR3 amino acids: CATSMTSGSGEQYF. The DNA for the CDR3 is TGTGCCACCAGCATGACTAGCGGGTCTGGAGAGCAGTACTTC. The chain links TRBV24-1 to TRBJ2-7; 10 nucleotides line up with TRBD2. The J segment lost 7 bases and the V segment lost 7 bases, leaving 9 bases of the junction unmatched. CDR3 length equals 14 residues. Germline V gene sequence: CDR1 KGHDR, CDR2 SFDVKD.

Written as DNA, the CDR3 is TGTGCCAGCAGTTACGGGGCAGGGGGTTACCCTAACTATGGCTACACCTTC. This sequence encodes CASSYGAGGYPNYGYTF. This chain links TRBV6-5 with TRBJ1-2; 7 bases line up with TRBD1. V trimming: 2 bases; J trimming: 0 bases; junction bases outside the gene matches: 9. Germline V gene data show CDR1 as MNHEY and CDR2 as SVGAGI. The CDR3 consists of 17 residues.

The V call is TRBV20-1, the J call TRBJ2-6; no reliable D call. Trimming cost V 0 bases and J 4 bases, with 7 bases left between them. The germline V gene encodes CDR1 DFQATT and CDR2 SNEGSKA (reference sequence). There are 14 residues in the CDR3. The CDR3 DNA reads TGCAGTGCTAGAGATCCATCGGGGGCCAACGTCCTGACTTTC. This encodes CSARDPSGANVLTF.

This clonotype has only a few counts. The chain joins TRBV20-1 to TRBJ2-7, with a tentative D call TRBD2 (6 bases). The CDR3 spans 12 residues. V was clipped by 5 bases and J by 5 bases, with 13 bases between them. Germline V CDR1 and CDR2: DFQATT, SNEGSKA (reference sequence). The chain's CDR3 is CSALRDFNEQYF. In nucleotides, the CDR3 is TGCAGTGCTCTCCGGGACTTTAACGAGCAGTACTTC.

CDR3 amino acids: CATTPGTAVGGELFF. The CDR3 DNA follows: TGTGCCACCACCCCCGGGACAGCGGTCGGCGGGGAGCTGTTTTTT. The rearrangement links TRBV15 to TRBJ2-2; 7 bases are shared with TRBD1. The germline CDR1 and CDR2 sequences are LNHNV and YYDKDF (reference sequence). V shed 7 bases and J 7 bases; nucleotides not matched to a gene: 12. The CDR3 sequence is 15 residues long. The variable domain in full, with the rest retrieved from reference TRBV15 and TRBJ2-2, is DAMVIQNPRYQVTQFGKPVTLSCSQTLNHNVMYWYQQKSSQAPKLLFHYYDKDFNNEADTPDNFQSRRPNTSFCFLDIRSPGLGDTAMYLCATTPGTAVGGELFFGEGSRLTVL.

This clonotype was seen a handful of times. The rearrangement uses TRBV5-1 and TRBJ2-1; D may be TRBD1 or TRBD2 (5 bases each). V was trimmed by 7 bases and J by 1 base, leaving 15 bases between them. Germline loops: CDR1 SGHRS, CDR2 YFSETQ. The CDR3 runs to 15 residues. The CDR3 DNA is TGCGCCAGCCGAGGGGCGGATTTATCCTACAATGAGCAGTTCTTC. Protein product: CASRGADLSYNEQFF.

This clonotype appeared a few times. The chain carries TRBV5-1 and TRBJ2-5; D is unclear. This CDR3 is 14 amino acids long. CDR1 and CDR2 from the germline V gene are SGHRS and YFSETQ. V shed 0 bases and J shed 0 bases, with 6 bases lying between them. The CDR3 loop reads CASSLGSYQETQYF. CDR3 nucleotide sequence: TGCGCCAGCAGCTTGGGTTCGTACCAAGAGACCCAGTACTTC.

This clonotype was found a few times. The rearrangement joins TRBV2 to TRBJ2-5, with 8 positions matching TRBD2. Germline values: CDR1 SNHLY, CDR2 FYNNEI. Trimming took 6 bases from V and 7 from J; bases not matched to a gene: 4. This CDR3 is built from 12 residues. In DNA form, the CDR3 reads TGTGCCAGCAGCAGCGGGAGCAGGACCCAGTACTTC. This encodes CASSSGSRTQYF.

The chain uses TRBV4-1 and TRBJ1-4, with D perhaps TRBD1 (5 bases). The CDR3 is 14 amino acids. Germline CDR1 MGHRA, CDR2 YSYEKL. V was clipped by 3 bases and J by 7 bases, with 12 bases between them. The chain's CDR3 is CASSHLGAPEKLFF. The DNA for the CDR3 is TGCGCCAGCAGCCACCTCGGGGCGCCTGAAAAACTGTTTTTT.

A few counts support this clonotype. The J gene is TRBJ2-2, the V gene TRBV7-2; TRBD2 matches 8 bases. Germline CDR1 reads SGHTA; CDR2 reads FQGNSA. The CDR3 runs 15 residues. The trim removed 9 bases at V and 4 bases at J, leaving 10 bases unmatched. The chain's CDR3 is CASYAGGAGTGELFF. DNA of the CDR3: TGTGCCAGTTACGCGGGAGGAGCGGGCACCGGGGAGCTGTTTTTT.

J is TRBJ2-2 and V is TRBV5-4; 7 bases line up with TRBD2. J lost 4 bases, V lost 2 bases, and 14 bases had no gene match. The CDR3 is 18 amino acids. Germline CDR1 SGHNT, CDR2 YYREEE (reference sequence). This chain's CDR3 is CASSLNGGVAGSTGELFF. CDR3 nucleotides: TGTGCCAGCAGCTTAAATGGGGGGGTTGCGGGCAGCACCGGGGAGCTGTTTTTT.

The table lists this clonotype with a few counts. The chain is built from TRBV7-2 and TRBJ1-2, with D perhaps matching TRBD1 (6 bases). The CDR3 has 12 amino acids. Germline CDR1 SGHTA, CDR2 FQGNSA. Deletions cut 5 bases from V and 7 bases from J, with 11 bases between. The CDR3 DNA reads as TGTGCCAGCAGCGGACAGACAACTGGCTACACCTTC. This codes for CASSGQTTGYTF.

The chain carries TRBV4-3 and TRBJ2-7, with 12 bases identical to TRBD2. Germline values: CDR1 LGHNA, CDR2 YSLEER. The V gene end was trimmed by 4 bases and the J gene end by 9 bases; junction bases not matched to a gene: 7. The CDR3 contains 14 residues. CDR3 bases: TGCGCCAGCAGCCCGGGACTAGCGGGCCTAGGGCAGTACTTC. Protein product: CASSPGLAGLGQYF.

This clonotype was observed a handful of times. V is TRBV6-1 and J is TRBJ2-1, with 8 bases aligning to TRBD1. Per germline, CDR1 MNHNS and CDR2 SASEGT. V lost 7 bases, J lost 7 bases, and 21 bases stayed unmatched. The CDR3 has 18 residues. The CDR3 loop reads CASTEGVRGQVLRNEQFF. CDR3 nucleotides: TGTGCCAGCACCGAGGGGGTCCGGGGACAGGTCCTAAGGAATGAGCAGTTCTTC.

V and J are TRBV5-4 and TRBJ2-7; 12 nucleotides agree with TRBD2. This CDR3 region has 15 residues. The germline V gene encodes CDR1 SGHNT and CDR2 YYREEE (reference sequence). V was pared by 3 bases and J by 7 bases, with 8 bases of the junction left unmatched. CDR3 loop: CASSSPGLAGYEQYF. The CDR3 DNA follows: TGTGCCAGCAGCTCCCCAGGACTAGCGGGATATGAGCAGTACTTC.

The sample holds a few counts of this clonotype. The gene calls are TRBV5-1 and TRBJ2-2; TRBD2 agrees at 15 bases. The J segment lost 2 bases and the V segment lost 3 bases, leaving 5 bases of the junction unmatched. Germline values: CDR1 SGHRS, CDR2 YFSETQ. The CDR3 spans 18 residues. The CDR3 DNA is TGCGCCAGCAGCTCAGGGACTAGCGGGAGGCACAACACCGGGGAGCTGTTTTTT. This codes for CASSSGTSGRHNTGELFF. The full variable domain, in which reference TRBV5-1 and TRBJ2-2 provide the parts outside the CDR3, is KAGVTQTPRYLIKTRGQQVTLSCSPISGHRSVSWYQQTPGQGLQFLFEYFSETQRNKGNFPGRFSGRQFSNSRSEMNVSTLELGDSALYLCASSSGTSGRHNTGELFFGEGSRLTVL.